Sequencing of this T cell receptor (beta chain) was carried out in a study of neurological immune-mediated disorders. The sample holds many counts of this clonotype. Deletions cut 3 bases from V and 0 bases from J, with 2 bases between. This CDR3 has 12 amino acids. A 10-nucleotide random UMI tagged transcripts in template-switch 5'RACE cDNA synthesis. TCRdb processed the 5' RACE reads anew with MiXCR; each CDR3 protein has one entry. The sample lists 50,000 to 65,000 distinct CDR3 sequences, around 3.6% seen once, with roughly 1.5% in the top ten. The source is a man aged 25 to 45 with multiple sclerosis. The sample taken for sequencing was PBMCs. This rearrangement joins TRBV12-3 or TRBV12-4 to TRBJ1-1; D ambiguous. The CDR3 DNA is TGTGCCAGCAGTTTCGTGAACACTGAAGCTTTCTTT. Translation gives CASSFVNTEAFF.